This TCR beta chain comes out of a study of blood T cell repertoires in COVID-19. Turning to the study itself: Some COVID-19 samples were acute and others convalescent; all came from the United States, Italy and Spain. PBMCs, B-cell-depleted T cells, or T cells were the source of the cDNA or gDNA that made up the material.

The protocol was immunoSEQ multiplex PCR, while the TCRdb copy is restricted to in-frame clones and leaves out a portion. The sample has 400,000 or so clones, more than 80% seen once. The study recruited people aged about 18 to 95 years across around 24 US areas. Cohorts were determined from participant-reported clinical history. Trimming left V 1 base short and J 3 bases short, with 13 bases between. The germline V gene encodes CDR1 GTSNPN and CDR2 SVGIG (reference sequence). This CDR3 is built from 15 residues. The chain links TRBV30 to TRBJ2-1; possible D gene TRBD2, 6 bases. The TCR sequence derives from a man aged 25 to 45 who had recovered from COVID-19. Input material: PBMCs or T cells enriched from blood (not recorded which). CDR3 region: CAWSGGTALYNEQFF. In DNA, the CDR3 is TGTGCCTGGAGTGGCGGGACTGCCCTCTACAATGAGCAGTTCTTC.